A selection of T cell receptor beta chains follows, all from one sample in a study of CD8 T cells in Susac syndrome. MiXCR, applied by TCRdb to the immunoSEQ multiplex PCR reads, yields one record per CDR3 protein. This sample carries approximately 110,000 distinct CDR3 sequences, roughly 96% of them seen once, and the ten largest clones take 0.075% to 0.1%. Sequenced material: CD4+ T cells from PBMCs. These receptors originate from a human donor in good health. Both conserved end residues are part of each CDR3. Each record gives: J gene, D gene, V gene, clone size, CDR3 DNA, CDR3 protein. A D gene is named only where the DNA matches it firmly. Only some rows state a clone size, as once, few, many or a class for expanded clones.

TRBJ2-7 TRBD1 TRBV6-5 NA TGTGCCAGCAGCCCCGAGGGGGCCTCGGGCTACGAGCAGTACTTC CASSPEGASGYEQYF
TRBJ2-7 NA TRBV6-1 NA TGTGCCAGCACCACAGGGGACTTCACCTCCTACGAGCAGTACTTC CASTTGDFTSYEQYF
TRBJ2-1 NA TRBV2 NA TGTGCCAGCAGGCGGACAAGGGAGGATGAGCAGTTCTTC CASRRTREDEQFF
TRBJ2-4 NA TRBV4-2 NA TGTGACAGCAGCGGAGCGGACCGCGACCGGCACATTCAGTACTTC CDSSGADRDRHIQYF
TRBJ2-7 NA TRBV7-2 NA TGTGCCAGCAGCTTAAGGCGCTGGGGGCAGTGGAGGGACGAGCAGTACTTC CASSLRRWGQWRDEQYF
TRBJ1-1 NA TRBV28 NA TGTGCCAGCATGTCCCTTGGCACTGAAGCTTTCTTT CASMSLGTEAFF
TRBJ2-5 NA TRBV4-2 NA TGTGCCAGCAGCCAAGGAGGGAACGGTGAGACCCAGTACTTC CASSQGGNGETQYF
TRBJ2-7 TRBD2 TRBV7-2 NA TGTGCCAGCAGCTTCCGTCGTTGGGGGGGTCCCTACGAGCAGTACTTC CASSFRRWGGPYEQYF
TRBJ1-2 NA TRBV28 NA TGTGCCAGCAGTTTGGGAGGGGGGGTAAACTATGGCTACACCTTC CASSLGGGVNYGYTF
TRBJ1-1 NA TRBV30 NA TGTGCCTGGAGTTCAGGTCCCACTGAAGCTTTCTTT CAWSSGPTEAFF
TRBJ2-7 TRBD1 TRBV29-1 NA TGCAGCGTGGGACAGGGGGGTTCCTACGAGCAGTACTTC CSVGQGGSYEQYF
TRBJ2-5 NA TRBV29-1 NA TGCAGCGTGTCCTTGCGCCTTCAAGAGACCCAGTACTTC CSVSLRLQETQYF
TRBJ2-5 TRBD1 TRBV7-2 NA TGTGCCAGCAGCTCACAGGGGAACGTCCGGGAGACCCAGTACTTC CASSSQGNVRETQYF
TRBJ2-3 NA TRBV2 NA TGTGCCAGCAGTGTCTTAGGGGAGAGGACAGATACGCAGTATTTT CASSVLGERTDTQYF
TRBJ1-5 NA TRBV6-6 NA TGTGCCAGCATACGAGACCTCAATCAGCCCCAGCATTTT CASIRDLNQPQHF
TRBJ1-1 NA TRBV6-5 NA TGTGCCAGCAGTTACATACCGGGGGAAACTGAAGCTTTCTTT CASSYIPGETEAFF
TRBJ2-3 NA TRBV7-2 NA TGTGCCAGCAGCTTATATGGGGATACGCAGTATTTT CASSLYGDTQYF
TRBJ2-5 NA TRBV29-1 NA TGCAGCGTTGGGGGGGCAGGGGAGACCCAGTACTTC CSVGGAGETQYF
TRBJ1-2 NA TRBV15 NA TGTGCCACCAGCGGTAGCGGGGTCAACTATGGCTACACCTTC CATSGSGVNYGYTF
TRBJ1-1 NA TRBV12-3/TRBV12-4 NA TGTGCCAGCAGTTTAAAGGGAGGCACTGAAGCTTTCTTT CASSLKGGTEAFF
TRBJ2-7 TRBD2 TRBV9 NA TGTGCCAGCAGCGCCGAGGACGGGGCGGGGGGCACCTACGAGCAGTACTTC CASSAEDGAGGTYEQYF
TRBJ2-4 NA TRBV7-9 NA TGTGCCAGCAGCCTCGGGACAATGGCCAAAAACATTCAGTACTTC CASSLGTMAKNIQYF
TRBJ2-1 NA TRBV7-2 NA TGTGCCAGCAGCTTAGTCTCCGGAACTAGATACAATGAGCAGTTCTTC CASSLVSGTRYNEQFF
TRBJ2-5 NA TRBV2 NA TGTGCCAGCAACCTGGACGGCCAAGAGACCCAGTACTTC CASNLDGQETQYF
TRBJ1-5 TRBD1 TRBV6-5 NA TGTGCCAGCAGTTCGGACAGGTCGGGAGGGCCCCAGCATTTT CASSSDRSGGPQHF
TRBJ2-2 NA TRBV6-1 NA TGTGCCAGCAGTGCCGGGACAACAAAGAACACCGGGGAGCTGTTTTTT CASSAGTTKNTGELFF
TRBJ1-2 NA TRBV6-2/TRBV6-3 NA TGTGCCAGCAACCTACTAGCTGGGGGCCCTGGCTACACCTTC CASNLLAGGPGYTF
TRBJ2-7 NA TRBV28 NA TGTGCCAGCAGTGCAAAGGGATACGAGCAGTACTTC CASSAKGYEQYF
TRBJ2-7 NA TRBV12-3/TRBV12-4 NA TGTGCCAGCAGTTCGGAGTTACCGGACTCCTACGAGCAGTACTTC CASSSELPDSYEQYF
TRBJ2-6 NA TRBV20-1 NA TGCAGTGCTAGAGATGGAACGGATCTTGTCCTGACTTTC CSARDGTDLVLTF
TRBJ2-7 NA TRBV3-1 NA TGTGCCAGCAGCTCCAGCTCGAAACCCTACGAGCAGTACTTC CASSSSSKPYEQYF
TRBJ2-1 TRBD2 TRBV12-3/TRBV12-4 NA TGTGCCAGCAGTCCACGACTAGCGGGAGGGCCTCGGAATGAGCAGTTCTTC CASSPRLAGGPRNEQFF
TRBJ2-3 TRBD2 TRBV3-1 NA TGTGCCAGCAGTCCCGGGAGGCCCTCGGATACGCAGTATTTT CASSPGRPSDTQYF
TRBJ2-6 TRBD1 TRBV6-5 NA TGTGCCAGCAGTGACAGGGGGTACGGGGCCAACGTCCTGACTTTC CASSDRGYGANVLTF
TRBJ2-2 TRBD1 TRBV28 once TGTGCCAGCTGGACAGGGGTCACCGGGGAGCTGTTTTTT CASWTGVTGELFF
TRBJ2-3 TRBD2 TRBV2 NA TGTGCCAGCAGTGTGTTAGCGGGGGGGCCAGATACGCAGTATTTT CASSVLAGGPDTQYF
TRBJ2-1 NA TRBV5-1 NA TGCGCCAGCAGCTTGTGGTTAGGAGCCAACAATGAGCAGTTCTTC CASSLWLGANNEQFF
TRBJ2-7 TRBD2 TRBV3-1 NA TGTGCCAGCAGCCAATCCAGCGGGGCCAGCTCCTACGAGCAGTACTTC CASSQSSGASSYEQYF
TRBJ1-1 NA TRBV5-1 NA TGCGCCAGCAGCTTGGGAGGCCAGAACACTGAAGCTTTCTTT CASSLGGQNTEAFF
TRBJ1-5 TRBD1 TRBV12-3/TRBV12-4 NA TGTGCCAGCAGTCCCTCCCCAGGGGGCGGGAATCAGCCCCAGCATTTT CASSPSPGGGNQPQHF